The sequence of this T cell receptor (beta chain) was determined in a study of CD8 T cells in ankylosing spondylitis. The CDR3 is made up of 16 amino acids. V dropped 1 base and J dropped 4 bases, with 17 bases sitting between them. Looked up from germline, CDR1 is SGHVS and CDR2 is FQNEAQ. Construction of TCR beta libraries was performed using quantitative 5'-RACE with molecular barcodes. A single record per CDR3 protein comes from TCRdb applying MiXCR to the 5' RACE reads. The repertoire holds some 270,000 distinct CDR3 sequences, with approximately 30% as singletons. Sequences were obtained from blood, either unsorted or a sorted T cell fraction (not recorded which). The clonotype was recovered from a male donor with ankylosing spondylitis or in good health (not recorded which). The chain combines TRBV7-8 with TRBJ2-7; TRBD1 might be the D (6 bases). The CDR3 spells CASSLGQAARSYEQYF. DNA of the CDR3: TGTGCCAGCAGCTTAGGACAGGCCGCTCGATCGTACGAGCAGTACTTC.